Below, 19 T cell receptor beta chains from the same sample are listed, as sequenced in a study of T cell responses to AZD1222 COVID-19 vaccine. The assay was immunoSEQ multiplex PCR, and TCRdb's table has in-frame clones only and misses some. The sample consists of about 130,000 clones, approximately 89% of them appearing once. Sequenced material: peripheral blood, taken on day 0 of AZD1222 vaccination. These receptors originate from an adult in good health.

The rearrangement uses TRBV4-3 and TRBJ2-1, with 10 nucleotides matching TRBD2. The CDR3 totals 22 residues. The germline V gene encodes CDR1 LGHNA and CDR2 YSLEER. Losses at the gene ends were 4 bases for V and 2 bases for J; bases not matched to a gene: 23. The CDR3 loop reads CASSPEGWRGHNLAGAYNEQFF. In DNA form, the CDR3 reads TGCGCCAGCAGCCCAGAGGGGTGGAGAGGACATAATCTAGCGGGGGCCTACAATGAGCAGTTCTTC.

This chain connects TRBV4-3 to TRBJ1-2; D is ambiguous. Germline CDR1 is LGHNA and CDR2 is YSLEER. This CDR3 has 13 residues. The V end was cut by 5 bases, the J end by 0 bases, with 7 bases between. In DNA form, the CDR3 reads TGCGCCAGCAGCAAGGGAGCTAACTATGGCTACACCTTC. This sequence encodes CASSKGANYGYTF.

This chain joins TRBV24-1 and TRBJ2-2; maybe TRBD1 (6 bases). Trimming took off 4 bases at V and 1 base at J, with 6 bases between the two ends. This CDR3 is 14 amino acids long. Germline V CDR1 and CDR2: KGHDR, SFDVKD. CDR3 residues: CATSETGNTGELFF. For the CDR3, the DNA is TGTGCCACCAGTGAGACAGGGAACACCGGGGAGCTGTTTTTT.

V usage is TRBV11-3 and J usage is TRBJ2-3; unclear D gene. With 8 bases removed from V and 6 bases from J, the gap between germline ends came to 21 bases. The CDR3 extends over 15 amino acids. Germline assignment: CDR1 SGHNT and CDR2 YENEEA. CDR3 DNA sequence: TGTGCCAGCGGGTCCTTTTTCCTTGCCACGGATACGCAGTATTTT. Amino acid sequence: CASGSFFLATDTQYF.

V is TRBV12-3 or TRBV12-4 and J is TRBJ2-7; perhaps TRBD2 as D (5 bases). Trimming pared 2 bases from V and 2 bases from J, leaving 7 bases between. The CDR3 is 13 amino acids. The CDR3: CASSLLGAYEQYF. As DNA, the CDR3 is TGTGCCAGCAGTTTACTCGGGGCCTACGAGCAGTACTTC.

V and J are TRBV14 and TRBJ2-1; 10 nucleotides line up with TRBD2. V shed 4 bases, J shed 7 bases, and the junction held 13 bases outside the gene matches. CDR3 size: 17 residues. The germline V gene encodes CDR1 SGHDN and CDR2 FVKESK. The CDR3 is CASSPWGASGSLNEQFF. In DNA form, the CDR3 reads TGTGCCAGCAGCCCTTGGGGGGCTAGCGGGAGCTTAAATGAGCAGTTCTTC.

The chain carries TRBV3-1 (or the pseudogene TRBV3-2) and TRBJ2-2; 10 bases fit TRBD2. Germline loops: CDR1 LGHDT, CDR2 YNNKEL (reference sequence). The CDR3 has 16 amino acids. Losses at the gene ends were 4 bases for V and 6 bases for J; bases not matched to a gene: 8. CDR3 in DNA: TGTGCCAGCAGCCGTAGACTAGCGGGTAGGCCCGGGGAGCTGTTTTTT. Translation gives CASSRRLAGRPGELFF.

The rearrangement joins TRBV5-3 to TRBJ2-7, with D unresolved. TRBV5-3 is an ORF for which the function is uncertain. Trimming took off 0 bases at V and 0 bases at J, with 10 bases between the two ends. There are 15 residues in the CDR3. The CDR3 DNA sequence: TGTGCCAGAAGCTTGGGACACCCGAGCTCCTACGAGCAGTACTTC. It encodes CARSLGHPSSYEQYF.

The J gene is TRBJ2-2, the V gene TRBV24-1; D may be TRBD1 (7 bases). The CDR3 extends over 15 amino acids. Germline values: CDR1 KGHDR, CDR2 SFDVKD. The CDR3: CAAGQTGQNTGELFF. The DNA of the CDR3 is TGTGCGGCGGGGCAGACAGGGCAAAACACCGGGGAGCTGTTTTTT.

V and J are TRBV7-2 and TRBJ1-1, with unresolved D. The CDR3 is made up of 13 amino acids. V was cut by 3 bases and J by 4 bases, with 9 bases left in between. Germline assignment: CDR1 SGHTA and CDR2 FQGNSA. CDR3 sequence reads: CASSLNEGTEAFF. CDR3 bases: TGTGCCAGCAGCTTGAATGAGGGCACTGAAGCTTTCTTT.

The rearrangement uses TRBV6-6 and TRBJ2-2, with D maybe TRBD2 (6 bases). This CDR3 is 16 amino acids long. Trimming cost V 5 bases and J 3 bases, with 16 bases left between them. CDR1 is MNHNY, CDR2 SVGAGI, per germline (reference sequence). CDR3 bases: TGTGCCAGCAGTCCCAGGACCCCGGGGGACACCGGGGAGCTGTTTTTT. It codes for CASSPRTPGDTGELFF.

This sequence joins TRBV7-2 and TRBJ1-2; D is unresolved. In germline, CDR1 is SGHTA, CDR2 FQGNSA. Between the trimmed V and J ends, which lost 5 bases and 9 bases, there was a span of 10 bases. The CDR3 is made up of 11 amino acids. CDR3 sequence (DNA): TGTGCCAGCAGCGCGAGGCCTAGCTACACCTTC. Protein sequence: CASSARPSYTF.

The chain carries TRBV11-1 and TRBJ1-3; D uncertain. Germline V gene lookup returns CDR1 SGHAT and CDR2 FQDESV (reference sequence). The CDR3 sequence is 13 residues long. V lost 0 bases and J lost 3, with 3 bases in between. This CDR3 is CASSLAVGNTIYF. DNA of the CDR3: TGTGCCAGCAGCTTAGCGGTTGGAAACACCATATATTTT.

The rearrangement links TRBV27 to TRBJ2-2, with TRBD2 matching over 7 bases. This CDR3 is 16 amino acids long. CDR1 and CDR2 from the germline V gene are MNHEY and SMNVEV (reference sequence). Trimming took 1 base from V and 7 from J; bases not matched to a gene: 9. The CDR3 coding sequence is TGTGCCAGCAGTTTATTTGGGAGGGGCGCGGACGGGGAGCTGTTTTTT. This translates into CASSLFGRGADGELFF.

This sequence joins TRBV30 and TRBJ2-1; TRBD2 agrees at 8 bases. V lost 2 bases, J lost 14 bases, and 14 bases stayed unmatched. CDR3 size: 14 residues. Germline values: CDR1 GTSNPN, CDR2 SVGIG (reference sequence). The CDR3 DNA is TGTGCCTGGAGTCCCGGGACTAGTTCACAATTGAAGTTCTTC. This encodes CAWSPGTSSQLKFF.

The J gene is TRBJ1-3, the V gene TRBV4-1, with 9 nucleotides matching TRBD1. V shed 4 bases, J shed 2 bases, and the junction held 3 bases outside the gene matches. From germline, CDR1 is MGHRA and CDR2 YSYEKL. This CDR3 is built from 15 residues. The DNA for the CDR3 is TGCGCCAGCAGCCTTACAGGGGGCCCTGGAAACACCATATATTTT. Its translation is CASSLTGGPGNTIYF.

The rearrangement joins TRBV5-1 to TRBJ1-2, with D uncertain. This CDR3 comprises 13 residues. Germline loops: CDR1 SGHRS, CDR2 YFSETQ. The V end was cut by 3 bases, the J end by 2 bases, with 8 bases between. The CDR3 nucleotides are TGCGCCAGCAGCTCGGCAGAAAACTATGGCTACACCTTC. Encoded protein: CASSSAENYGYTF.

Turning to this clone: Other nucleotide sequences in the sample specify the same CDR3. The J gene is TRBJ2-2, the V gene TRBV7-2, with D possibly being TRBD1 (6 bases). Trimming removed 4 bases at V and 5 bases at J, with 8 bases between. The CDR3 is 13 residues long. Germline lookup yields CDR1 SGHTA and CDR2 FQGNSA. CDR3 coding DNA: TGTGCCAGCAGCTCCCAGGGGACCGGGGAGCTGTTTTTT. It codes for CASSSQGTGELFF.

CDR3 region: CASSLVGSSDEQFF. In DNA, the CDR3 is TGCGCCAGCAGCTTGGTAGGGAGTTCTGATGAGCAGTTCTTC. The chain uses TRBV5-1 and TRBJ2-1; D is possibly TRBD2 (5 bases). CDR1 and CDR2 (germline): SGHRS, YFSETQ. Trimming removed 0 bases from V and 8 bases from J, with 12 bases in between. The CDR3 is 14 residues long.